A selection of T cell receptor beta chains follows, all from one sample in a study of beta chain features in type 1 diabetes. Only in-frame clones appear in the TCRdb table, and some are missing; sequencing was by immunoSEQ multiplex PCR. The repertoire includes some 150,000 clones, roughly 53% of them detected once, and 0.35% to 0.5% sits in the top ten. What was sequenced was Tregs from blood. The receptors shown here come from a man between 18 and 29 years old in good health. The CDR3 runs from the conserved cysteine through the conserved F or W. The order of the fields is J gene, clone size, V gene, D gene, CDR3 DNA, CDR3 protein. A D gene is named only where the DNA matches it firmly. Expanded clones get a size class; other rows say once, few or many, or leave the size out.

TRBJ1-6,-,TRBV5-1,-,TGCGCCAGCAGCTTGCCAGGGCCCTATAATTCACCCCTCCACTTT,CASSLPGPYNSPLHF
TRBJ1-1,-,TRBV21-1,-,TGTGCCAGCAGCACTTCGTTCGGGACAGGAGAAGCTTTCTTT,CASSTSFGTGEAFF
TRBJ1-2,-,TRBV27,TRBD1,TGTGCCAGCAGTCGAGGGGACAGGGGAGGCTACACCTTC,CASSRGDRGGYTF
TRBJ1-2,-,TRBV12-5,-,TGTGCTAGTGGGGGGGCCGCCCCCTACACCTTC,CASGGAAPYTF
TRBJ1-3,-,TRBV7-2,TRBD1,TGTGCCAGCAGCGAGACAGGGAAGTCTGGAAACACCATATATTTT,CASSETGKSGNTIYF
TRBJ2-1,few,TRBV9,-,TGTGCCAGCAGCGTAGCCGATAGAAACAGACAGCAGTTCTTC,CASSVADRNRQQFF
TRBJ2-7,-,TRBV30,TRBD1,TGTGCCTGGAGTAAAGTGGACAGGAGGTCCTACGAGCAGTACTTC,CAWSKVDRRSYEQYF
TRBJ2-7,-,TRBV18,TRBD1,TGTGCCAGCTCGGGACAGGGGGCGCTTGGCGAGCAGTACTTC,CASSGQGALGEQYF
TRBJ2-1,-,TRBV18,TRBD2,TGTGCCAGCTCGCTAAGGGGAGGGAGCAATGAGCAGTTCTTC,CASSLRGGSNEQFF
TRBJ1-1,-,TRBV6-5,-,TGTGCCAGCAGTTACGACGACAGGAGCACTGAAGCTTTCTTT,CASSYDDRSTEAFF
TRBJ2-1,-,TRBV7-3,-,TGTGCCAGCAGCCTAGTGGCAAGTATTTACAATGAGCAGTTCTTC,CASSLVASIYNEQFF
TRBJ2-1,-,TRBV27,-,TGTGCCAGCAGGAGGCGGGTATCCTACAATGAGCAGTTCTTC,CASRRRVSYNEQFF
TRBJ2-7,few,TRBV7-2,TRBD1,TGTGCCAGCAGCCAACAAGACAGGGCCGAGCAGTACTTC,CASSQQDRAEQYF
TRBJ2-5,few,TRBV7-2,-,TGTGCCAGCAGCCGTATAGGACAGACTCAATGGACCCAGTACTTC,CASSRIGQTQWTQYF
TRBJ2-3,-,TRBV2,TRBD1,TGTGCCAGCAGTGAAGCGACAGGGGCAGATACGCAGTATTTT,CASSEATGADTQYF
TRBJ2-5,-,TRBV7-9,-,TGTGCCAGCAGCCCAGGGCCTTTAATGAAGACCCAGTACTTC,CASSPGPLMKTQYF
TRBJ2-7,-,TRBV7-9,-,TGTGCCAGCAGCCCCCTCGGGACACAAGTCTCCTACGAGCAGTACTTC,CASSPLGTQVSYEQYF
TRBJ1-2,-,TRBV6-5,-,TGTGCCAGCAGCCGAACTTACAGGGCGAACTATGGCTACACCTTC,CASSRTYRANYGYTF
TRBJ2-1,-,TRBV19,TRBD2,TGTGCCAGTTCCGACGGGAGCGGGGTATACAATGAGCAGTTCTTC,CASSDGSGVYNEQFF
TRBJ2-5,-,TRBV19,-,TGTGCCAGTAGTTCAGCCGGGAGAATGACCCAGTACTTC,CASSSAGRMTQYF
TRBJ2-7,-,TRBV28,TRBD1,TGTGCCAGCAGTTCGCTGGGACAGAACAACTACGAGCAGTACTTC,CASSSLGQNNYEQYF
TRBJ1-2,-,TRBV18,TRBD1,TGTGCCAGCTCACCAGCTCCGGGACAGGAATATGGCTACACCTTC,CASSPAPGQEYGYTF
TRBJ2-5,-,TRBV5-5,-,TGTGCCAGCAGCTTCCGACAGGAACAGACCCAGTACTTC,CASSFRQEQTQYF
TRBJ2-7,-,TRBV5-1,-,TGCGCCAGCAGCCGAACGGGTTCGGGCGAGCAGTACTTC,CASSRTGSGEQYF
TRBJ2-6,few,TRBV6-6,-,TGTGCCAGCAGTACCTCGGGATTGGGGGCCAACGTCCTGACTTTC,CASSTSGLGANVLTF
TRBJ2-2,-,TRBV7-2,TRBD2,TGTGCCAGCAGCATTATAGCGGGGGGGACCGGGGAGCTGTTTTTT,CASSIIAGGTGELFF
TRBJ1-2,once,TRBV28,TRBD1,TGTGCCAGCAGTTCTCCGGGACAGGGGAACTATGGCTACACCTTC,CASSSPGQGNYGYTF
TRBJ2-7,-,TRBV28,-,TGTGCCAGCAGTATCGAATGGCCCTCCTACGAGCAGTACTTC,CASSIEWPSYEQYF
TRBJ1-1,-,TRBV6-6,TRBD1,TGTGCCAGCAGTCGTTCGACAGGGGGCGGCACTGAAGCTTTCTTT,CASSRSTGGGTEAFF
TRBJ2-3,-,TRBV5-1,-,TGCGCCAGCAGCTTCGAGCGGGCCGGCACAGATACGCAGTATTTT,CASSFERAGTDTQYF
TRBJ2-3,-,TRBV25-1,-,TGTGCCAGCGGCTTTAGCACAGATACGCAGTATTTT,CASGFSTDTQYF
TRBJ2-3,few,TRBV10-3,TRBD2,TGTGCCATCAGTGCTAACACAGGGGGAGCGGGGGGGCACACAGATACGCAGTATTTT,CAISANTGGAGGHTDTQYF
TRBJ2-3,-,TRBV5-1,-,TGCGCCAGTACATTCCGGGGGGCCGCCGCAGATACGCAGTATTTT,CASTFRGAAADTQYF
TRBJ2-6,few,TRBV5-1,TRBD1,TGCGCCAGCCGGACAGGGGCCGGGGCCAACGTCCTGACTTTC,CASRTGAGANVLTF
TRBJ2-7,few,TRBV29-1,-,TGCAGCGTTGAGGCGACAGGCTACGAGCAGTACTTC,CSVEATGYEQYF
TRBJ1-5,few,TRBV23-1,-,TGCGCCAGCAGTCAATCACCCGGAGCCCGAGGTTACCAGCCCCAGCATTTT,CASSQSPGARGYQPQHF
TRBJ2-5,few,TRBV4-3,-,TGCGCCAGCAGCCAAGGGCTGGCTAGCCAAGAGACCCAGTACTTC,CASSQGLASQETQYF
TRBJ1-1,few,TRBV6-1,TRBD1,TGTGCCAGCAGTGAGGACAGGGGGCTCGCTGAAGCTTTCTTT,CASSEDRGLAEAFF
TRBJ2-1,few,TRBV5-1,-,TGCGCCAGCGCGGACAGTCGGAACAATGAGCAGTTCTTC,CASADSRNNEQFF
TRBJ2-5,-,TRBV4-2,TRBD2,TGTGCCAGCAGCACCGGGGCCTGGGGGGGCCAAGAGACCCAGTACTTC,CASSTGAWGGQETQYF
TRBJ2-2,few,TRBV7-9,TRBD1,TGTGCCAGCAGACGGCAGGGGGACACCGGGGAGCTGTTTTTT,CASRRQGDTGELFF
TRBJ2-1,-,TRBV7-9,TRBD2,TGTGCCAGCACCGATGGACTAGCGGAATACAATGAGCAGTTCTTC,CASTDGLAEYNEQFF
TRBJ2-7,few,TRBV7-2,TRBD2,TGTGCCAGCAGCTTAGCGGTGGCTAGCGGCTACGAGCAGTACTTC,CASSLAVASGYEQYF
TRBJ2-3,-,TRBV7-9,TRBD2,TGTGCCAGCAGCTTAGAGTTCCTAGCGGGAGTTGATACGCAGTATTTT,CASSLEFLAGVDTQYF
TRBJ1-4,few,TRBV25-1,-,TGTGCCAGCAGTGAATGGGGGGAACTGTTTTTT,CASSEWGELFF
TRBJ1-5,-,TRBV6-5,TRBD1,TGTGCCAGCAGTTACGACAGGGAAGGCGTTCAGCCCCAGCATTTT,CASSYDREGVQPQHF
TRBJ2-3,-,TRBV19,TRBD2,TGTGCCAGTAGTGTCTCAAGGGCTAGCGGATACACAGATACGCAGTATTTT,CASSVSRASGYTDTQYF
TRBJ1-3,-,TRBV9,-,TGTGCCAGCAGCACTTTGGGGGCGCGAGGAAACACCATATATTTT,CASSTLGARGNTIYF
TRBJ2-7,-,TRBV7-2,-,TGTGCCAGCAGCTTGGCGGGGAGCTCCTACGAGCAGTACTTC,CASSLAGSSYEQYF
TRBJ2-1,-,TRBV10-3,-,TGTGCCATCAGTGAGTCTGTCGGGAGCTACAATGAGCAGTTCTTC,CAISESVGSYNEQFF
TRBJ2-5,few,TRBV7-2,TRBD1,TGTGCCAGCAGCTTAGCGTTCGGGCAGGGGGTAGAGACCCAGTACTTC,CASSLAFGQGVETQYF
TRBJ1-2,-,TRBV29-1,-,TGCAGCGTTGAACCTGCGGGGCTCTATGGCTACACCTTC,CSVEPAGLYGYTF